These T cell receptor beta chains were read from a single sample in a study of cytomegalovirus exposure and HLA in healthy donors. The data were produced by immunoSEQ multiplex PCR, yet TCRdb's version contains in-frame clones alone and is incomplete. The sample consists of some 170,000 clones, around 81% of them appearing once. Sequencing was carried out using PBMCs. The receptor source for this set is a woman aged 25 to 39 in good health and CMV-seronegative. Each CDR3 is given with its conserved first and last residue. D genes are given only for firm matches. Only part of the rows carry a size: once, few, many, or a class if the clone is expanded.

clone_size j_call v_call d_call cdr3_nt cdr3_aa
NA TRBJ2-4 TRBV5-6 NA TGTGCCAGCAGCTCCCCAGGGGCCAAAAACAGTCAGTACTTC CASSSPGAKNSQYF
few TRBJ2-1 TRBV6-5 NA TGTGCCAGCGGGAGCGATGAGCAGTTCTTC CASGSDEQFF
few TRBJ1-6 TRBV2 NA TGTGCCAGCAGTGATATAGGGGGAAGGAATTCACCCCTCCACTTT CASSDIGGRNSPLHF
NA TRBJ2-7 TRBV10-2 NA TGCGCCAGCACCCGGGGCGGGACCGCCTACGAGCAGTACTTC CASTRGGTAYEQYF
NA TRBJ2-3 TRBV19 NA TGTGCCAGTAGTATGGAAGTAGCGGCAGATACGCAGTATTTT CASSMEVAADTQYF
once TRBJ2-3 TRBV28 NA TGTGCCAGCAGTTTGCCGGGAAGGTTGCTGACGACAGATACGCAGTATTTT CASSLPGRLLTTDTQYF
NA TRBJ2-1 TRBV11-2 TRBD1 TGTGCCAGCAGCGATAAAGGGGGCTCTCGGAATGAGCAGTTCTTC CASSDKGGSRNEQFF
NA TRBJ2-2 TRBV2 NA TGTGCCAGCAGCGTGGGACTCAGGGGGGAGCTGTTTTTT CASSVGLRGELFF
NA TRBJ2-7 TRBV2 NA TGTGCCAGCAGAGGGGTTTCATACGAGCAGTACTTC CASRGVSYEQYF
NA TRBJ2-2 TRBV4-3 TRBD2 TGCGCCAGCAGACCAAGCGGGAGACTTAGCGGGGAGCTGTTTTTT CASRPSGRLSGELFF
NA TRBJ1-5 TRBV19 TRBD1 TGTGCCATAGGGACAGGTTATAGCAATCAGCCCCAGCATTTT CAIGTGYSNQPQHF
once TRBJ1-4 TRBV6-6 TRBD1 TGTGCCAGCAGTCGACAATCCCAGGGGGTGGGTGAAAAACTGTTTTTT CASSRQSQGVGEKLFF
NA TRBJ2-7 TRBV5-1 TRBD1 TGCGCCAGCAGCTTGGCCGGGACAGATCTCTACGAGCAGTACTTC CASSLAGTDLYEQYF
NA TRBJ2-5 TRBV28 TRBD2 TGTGCCAGCAGTTTATTAGCGGGGACACCTGGAACCCAGTACTTC CASSLLAGTPGTQYF
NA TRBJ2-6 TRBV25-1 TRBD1 TGTGCCAGCAGTACCCCGGGACAGGATTACTCTGGGGCCAACGGCCTGACTTTC CASSTPGQDYSGANGLTF
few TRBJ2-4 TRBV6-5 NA TGTGCCAGCAGGAAACCGGGACAAGAAAACATTCAGTACTTC CASRKPGQENIQYF
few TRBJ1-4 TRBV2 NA TGTGCCAGCAGTGAACAGGGCAGTGAAAAACTGTTTTTT CASSEQGSEKLFF
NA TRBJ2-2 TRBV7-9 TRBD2 TGTGCCAGCAGGGTAGCGGGGGGCACCGGGGAGCTGTTTTTT CASRVAGGTGELFF
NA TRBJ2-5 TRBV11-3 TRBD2 TGTGCCAGCAGCACCGGACTAGCGGAGCAAGAGACCCAGTACTTC CASSTGLAEQETQYF
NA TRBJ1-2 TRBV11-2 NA TGTGCCAGCAGCCCCCACGGAGGGGATAAGGTGGGCTACACCTTC CASSPHGGDKVGYTF
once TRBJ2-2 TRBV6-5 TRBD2 TGTGCCAGCAGTTACTCGCTAGCGGTCGCCGGGGAGCTGTTTTTT CASSYSLAVAGELFF
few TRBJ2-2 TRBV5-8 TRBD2 TGTGCCAGCTCGAAACAAAATCTAGCGGGACGGACCGGGGAGCTGTTTTTT CASSKQNLAGRTGELFF
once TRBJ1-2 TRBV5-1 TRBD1 TGCGCCAGCAGCTTAACAGGGGCCTATGGCTACACCTTC CASSLTGAYGYTF
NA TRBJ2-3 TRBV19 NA TGTGCCAGTAGTACCGGCGGCGGCGGGACAGATACGCAGTATTTT CASSTGGGGTDTQYF
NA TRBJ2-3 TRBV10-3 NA TGTGCCATCAAGGCGCAGGGTACAGATACGCAGTATTTT CAIKAQGTDTQYF
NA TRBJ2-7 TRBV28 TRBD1 TGTGCCAGCTACGGGGTGTGGGGGACAGAAGACTACGAGCAGTACTTC CASYGVWGTEDYEQYF
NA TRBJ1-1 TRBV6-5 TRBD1 TGTGCCAGCAGTTATAGGACAGGGGACACTGAAGCTTTCTTT CASSYRTGDTEAFF
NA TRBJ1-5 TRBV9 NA TGTGCCAGCAGCGAGGGGATGAATAGCAATCAGCCCCAGCATTTT CASSEGMNSNQPQHF
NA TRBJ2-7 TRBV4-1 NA TGCGCCAGCAGCCAAGAACCCAGGGGGGCCTACGAGCAGTACTTC CASSQEPRGAYEQYF
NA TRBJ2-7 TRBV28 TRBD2 TGTGCCAGCATTCCTCCGATTGGGGGGGATAGGGAGCAGTACTTC CASIPPIGGDREQYF
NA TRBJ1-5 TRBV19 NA TGTGCCAGTAATCCACAGGGTCGAGGCAATCAGCCCCAGCATTTT CASNPQGRGNQPQHF
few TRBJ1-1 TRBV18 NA TGTGCCACCTCAAGTGAGGGGAACACTGAAGCTTTCTTT CATSSEGNTEAFF
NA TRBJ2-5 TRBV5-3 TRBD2 TGTGCCAGAAGCCCTAGCGGGAGGGCCCCAGAGACCCAGTACTTC CARSPSGRAPETQYF
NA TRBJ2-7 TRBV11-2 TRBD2 TGTGCCAGCAGCACTCGCAATAGCGGGAGGTTTTTGTCCTACGAGCAGTACTTC CASSTRNSGRFLSYEQYF
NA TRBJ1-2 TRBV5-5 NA TGTGCCAGCAGCTTGCGGGACACTACCCAATACACTCATGGCTACACCTTC CASSLRDTTQYTHGYTF
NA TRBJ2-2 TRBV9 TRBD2 TGTGCCAGCAGCCATCTAGCGGAAAACACCGGGGAGCTGTTTTTT CASSHLAENTGELFF
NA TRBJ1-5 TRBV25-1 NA TGTGCCAGCGGACGGGCGGGATCCAATCAGCCCCAGCATTTT CASGRAGSNQPQHF
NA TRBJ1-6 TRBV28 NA TGTGCCAGCAGTGTACAGGGCAGCTCCTATAATTCACCCCTCCACTTT CASSVQGSSYNSPLHF
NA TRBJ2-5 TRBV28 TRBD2 TGTGCCAGCAGTTCGTTGCGGGGGGGGATTGAGGTGCAGTACTTC CASSSLRGGIEVQYF
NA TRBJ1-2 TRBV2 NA TGTGCCAGCCTCTCGAGCTATGGCTACACCTTC CASLSSYGYTF
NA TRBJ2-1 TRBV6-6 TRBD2 TGTGCCAGCAGTTACAGTAGCGGGGGGGATAGGAATGAGCAGTTCTTC CASSYSSGGDRNEQFF
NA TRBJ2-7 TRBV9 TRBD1 TGTGCCAGCAGCGTAGAGGCAGGGGGCTACGAGCAGTACTTC CASSVEAGGYEQYF
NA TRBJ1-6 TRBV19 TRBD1 TGTGCCAGTACGACACAGGGGAATTCACCCCTCCACTTT CASTTQGNSPLHF
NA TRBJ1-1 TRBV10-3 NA TGTGCCATCAGTGAGTTAAACACTGAAGCTTTCTTT CAISELNTEAFF
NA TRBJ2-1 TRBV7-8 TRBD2 TGTGCCAGCAGCCCATGGGCGGGGGTCTACAATGAGCAGTTCTTC CASSPWAGVYNEQFF
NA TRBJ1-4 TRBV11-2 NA TGTGCCAGCAGCTTCAACTACCCTGGAAATGAAAAACTGTTTTTT CASSFNYPGNEKLFF
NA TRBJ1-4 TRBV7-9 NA TGTGCCAGCAGCTTCGACAGGAAAAAACTGTTTTTT CASSFDRKKLFF
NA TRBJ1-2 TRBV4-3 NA TGCGCCAGCAGCCAAGAGTCCCGGTGGGAGGGTGGCTACACCTTC CASSQESRWEGGYTF
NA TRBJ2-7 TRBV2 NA TGTGCCAGCAGTGAAGTGAGGATTTACGGACAAAGAACCTACGAGCAGTACTTC CASSEVRIYGQRTYEQYF
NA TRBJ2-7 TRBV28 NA TGTGCCAGCAGTTGGGGCAGACACTCCTACGAGCAGTACTTC CASSWGRHSYEQYF
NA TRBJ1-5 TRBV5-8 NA TGTGCCAGCAGCTTGGCCTGGGGGCTCAATCAGCCCCAGCATTTT CASSLAWGLNQPQHF
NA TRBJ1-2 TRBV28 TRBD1 TGTGCCAGCAGTTTAGGGAACAGGGGTAGGGGCTACACCTTC CASSLGNRGRGYTF
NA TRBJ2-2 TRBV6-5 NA TGTGCCAGCAGTTATGAGTCCGGTGTGAACACCGGGGAGCTGTTTTTT CASSYESGVNTGELFF
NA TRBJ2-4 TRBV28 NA TGTGCCAGCAGTTTATGGGACACTATAGCCAAAAACATTCAGTACTTC CASSLWDTIAKNIQYF
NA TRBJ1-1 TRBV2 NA TGTGCCAGCAGTTCAGGGTCGGGGGTCACTGAAGCTTTCTTT CASSSGSGVTEAFF
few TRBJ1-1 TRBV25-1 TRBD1 TGTGCCAGCAGTGAAACAGGGGGCGATATCACTGAAGCTTTCTTT CASSETGGDITEAFF
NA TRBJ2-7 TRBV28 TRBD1 TGTGCCAGCAGCACAACAGGGGGAGACTACGAGCAGTACTTC CASSTTGGDYEQYF
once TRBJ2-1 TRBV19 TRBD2 TGTGCCAGTAGTCCCTGGACTAGCGGGAGGGCCTCCGACAATGAGCAGTTCTTC CASSPWTSGRASDNEQFF
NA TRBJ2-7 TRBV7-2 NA TGTGCCAGCAGCCCGCTGGACAGCTACGAGCAGTACTTC CASSPLDSYEQYF
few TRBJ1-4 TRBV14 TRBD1 TGTGCCAGCAGCCAACTGAGACAGGGTGGGGAAAAACTGTTTTTT CASSQLRQGGEKLFF